This TCR beta chain was identified in a study of monozygotic twins with cystic fibrosis. Deletions cut 1 base from V and 5 bases from J, with 8 bases between. Germline CDR1 MNHEY, CDR2 SMNVEV (reference sequence). The CDR3 extends over 13 amino acids. A word on this clone: The antigen is not known.

Study-level findings and limits: Co-twins had the most similar V usage for 13 of 16 pairs, J for 8. Monozygotic CF twins shared more identical nucleotide clonotypes than unrelated patients. No link emerged between shared CDR3 counts and age, concordance or severity. Low clonality (median around 0.0096) suggested a mostly naive repertoire.

Sequencing was performed with immunoSEQ multiplex PCR; in TCRdb, only in-frame clones are kept and a portion is missing. The data hold approximately 32,000 clones, with around 96% observed a single time. V and J are TRBV27 and TRBJ1-1; D possibly corresponds to TRBD1 (5 bases). The sequence derives from a girl aged 2 to 9 with cystic fibrosis. The specimen was blood. The chain's CDR3 is CASSLFGGTEAFF. In DNA form, the CDR3 reads TGTGCCAGCAGTTTATTTGGGGGAACTGAAGCTTTCTTT.